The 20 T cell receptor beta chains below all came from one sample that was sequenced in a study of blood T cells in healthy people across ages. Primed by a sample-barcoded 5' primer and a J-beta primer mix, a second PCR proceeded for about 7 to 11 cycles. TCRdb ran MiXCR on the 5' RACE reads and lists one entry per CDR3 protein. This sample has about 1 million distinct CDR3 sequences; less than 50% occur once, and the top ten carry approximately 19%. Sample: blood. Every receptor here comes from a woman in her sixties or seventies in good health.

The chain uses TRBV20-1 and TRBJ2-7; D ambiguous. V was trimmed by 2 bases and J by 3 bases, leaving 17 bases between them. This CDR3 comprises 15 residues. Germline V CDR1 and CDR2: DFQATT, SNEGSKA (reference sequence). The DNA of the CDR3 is TGCAGTGCTAGATCACCCCGGTTACCTCTCTACGAGCAGTACTTC. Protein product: CSARSPRLPLYEQYF.

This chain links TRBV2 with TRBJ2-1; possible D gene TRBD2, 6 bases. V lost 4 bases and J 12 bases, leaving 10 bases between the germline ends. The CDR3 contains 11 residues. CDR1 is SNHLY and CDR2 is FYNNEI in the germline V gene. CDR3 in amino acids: CASSASDGQFF. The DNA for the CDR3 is TGTGCCAGCAGTGCTAGCGATGGGCAGTTCTTC. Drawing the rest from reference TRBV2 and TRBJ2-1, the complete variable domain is EPEVTQTPSHQVTQMGQEVILRCVPISNHLYFYWYRQILGQKVEFLVSFYNNEISEKSEIFDDQFSVERPDGSNFTLKIRSTKLEDSAMYFCASSASDGQFFGPGTRLTVL.

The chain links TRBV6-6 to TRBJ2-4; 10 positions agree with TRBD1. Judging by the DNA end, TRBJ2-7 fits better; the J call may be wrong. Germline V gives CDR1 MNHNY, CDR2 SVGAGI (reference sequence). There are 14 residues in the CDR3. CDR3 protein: CASRRGTGEYEQYF. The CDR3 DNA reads TGTGCCAGCAGAAGAGGGACAGGGGAGTACGAGCAGTACTTC.

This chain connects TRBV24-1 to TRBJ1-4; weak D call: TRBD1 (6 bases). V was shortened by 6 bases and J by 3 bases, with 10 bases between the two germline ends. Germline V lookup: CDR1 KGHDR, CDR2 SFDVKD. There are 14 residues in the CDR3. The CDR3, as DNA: TGTGCCACCAGTACAGGGCGAGCTAATGAAAAACTGTTTTTT. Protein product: CATSTGRANEKLFF.

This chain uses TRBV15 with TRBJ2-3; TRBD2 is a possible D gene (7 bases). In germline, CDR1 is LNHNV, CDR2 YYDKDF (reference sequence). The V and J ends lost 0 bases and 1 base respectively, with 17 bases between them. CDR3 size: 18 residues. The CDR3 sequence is CATSRDGGAQVGTDTQYF. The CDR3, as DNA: TGTGCCACCAGCAGAGATGGGGGGGCACAGGTCGGCACAGATACGCAGTATTTT.

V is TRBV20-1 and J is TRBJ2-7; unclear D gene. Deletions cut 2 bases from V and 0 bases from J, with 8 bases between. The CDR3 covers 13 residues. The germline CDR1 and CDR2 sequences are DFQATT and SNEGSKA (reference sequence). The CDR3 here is CSARWSASYEQYF. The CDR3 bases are TGCAGTGCTAGATGGTCAGCCTCCTACGAGCAGTACTTC.

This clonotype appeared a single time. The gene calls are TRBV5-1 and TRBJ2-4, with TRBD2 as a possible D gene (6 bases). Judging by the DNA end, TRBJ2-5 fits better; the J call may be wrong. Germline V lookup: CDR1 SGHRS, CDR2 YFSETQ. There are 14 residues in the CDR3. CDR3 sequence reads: CASSLVTSLETQYF. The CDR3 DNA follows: TGCGCCAGCAGCTTGGTTACTAGCTTAGAGACCCAGTACTTC.

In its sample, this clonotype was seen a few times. The CDR3 DNA follows: TGTGCCAGCAGTCCTGACTTAGCCCTAGGTGGGGCCAACGTCCTGACTTTC. Its translation: CASSPDLALGGANVLTF. V gene TRBV12-3 or TRBV12-4 combines with J gene TRBJ2-6; D not certain. There are 17 residues in the CDR3. V gave up 5 bases and J gave up 3 bases, with 17 bases separating them.

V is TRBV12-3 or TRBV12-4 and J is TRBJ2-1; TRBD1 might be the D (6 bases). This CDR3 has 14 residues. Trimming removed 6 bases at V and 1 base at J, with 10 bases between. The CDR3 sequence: CASRWDKSYNEQFF. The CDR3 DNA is TGTGCCAGCAGGTGGGACAAGTCCTACAATGAGCAGTTCTTC.

The CDR3 sequence is CASSQGGGTQYF. The CDR3 coding sequence is TGTGCCAGCAGCCAAGGGGGGGGGACCCAGTACTTC. The chain couples TRBV3-1 to TRBJ2-5, with 7 positions matching TRBD2. Germline CDR1 is LGHDT and CDR2 is YNNKEL (reference sequence). CDR3 length: 12 amino acids. Trimming took 1 base from V and 7 from J; bases not matched to a gene: 0.

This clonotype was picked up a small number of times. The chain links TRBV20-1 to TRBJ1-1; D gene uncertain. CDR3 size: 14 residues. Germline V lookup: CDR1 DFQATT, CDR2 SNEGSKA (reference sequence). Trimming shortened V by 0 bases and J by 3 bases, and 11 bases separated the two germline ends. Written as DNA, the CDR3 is TGCAGTGCTAGAGATGTGAGGGCGCACACTGAAGCTTTCTTT. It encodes CSARDVRAHTEAFF.

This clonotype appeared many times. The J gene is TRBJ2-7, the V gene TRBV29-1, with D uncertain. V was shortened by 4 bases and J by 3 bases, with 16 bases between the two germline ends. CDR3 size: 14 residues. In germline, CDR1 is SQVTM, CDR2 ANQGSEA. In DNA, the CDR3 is TGCAGCGTTGCCGCGCAGACCTCGGGCTACGAGCAGTACTTC. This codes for CSVAAQTSGYEQYF.

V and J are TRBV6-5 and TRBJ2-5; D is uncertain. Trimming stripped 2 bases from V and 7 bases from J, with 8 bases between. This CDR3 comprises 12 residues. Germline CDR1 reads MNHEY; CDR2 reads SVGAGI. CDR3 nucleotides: TGTGCCAGCAGTTACGTGGGTAGGACCCAGTACTTC. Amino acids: CASSYVGRTQYF.

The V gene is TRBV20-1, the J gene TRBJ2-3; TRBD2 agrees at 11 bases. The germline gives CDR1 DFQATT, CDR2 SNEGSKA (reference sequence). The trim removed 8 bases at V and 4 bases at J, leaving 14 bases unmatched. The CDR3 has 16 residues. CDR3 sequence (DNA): TGCAGTACTCCCAGGTCACTAGCGGGAGATTCAGATACGCAGTATTTT. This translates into CSTPRSLAGDSDTQYF.

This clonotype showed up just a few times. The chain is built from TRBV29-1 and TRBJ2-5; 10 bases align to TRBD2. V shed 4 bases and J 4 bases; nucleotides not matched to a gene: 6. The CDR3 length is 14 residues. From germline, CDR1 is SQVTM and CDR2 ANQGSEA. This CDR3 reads CSVVSSGRRETQYF. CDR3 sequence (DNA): TGCAGCGTTGTTTCTAGCGGGAGACGAGAGACCCAGTACTTC.

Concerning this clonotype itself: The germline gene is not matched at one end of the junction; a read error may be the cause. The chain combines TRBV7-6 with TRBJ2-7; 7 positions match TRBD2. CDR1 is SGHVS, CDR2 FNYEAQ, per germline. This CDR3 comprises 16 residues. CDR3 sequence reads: CAGSLQVGGSSYEQYF. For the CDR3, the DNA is TGTGCCGGCAGCCTCCAAGTTGGCGGGAGCTCCTACGAGCAGTACTTC.

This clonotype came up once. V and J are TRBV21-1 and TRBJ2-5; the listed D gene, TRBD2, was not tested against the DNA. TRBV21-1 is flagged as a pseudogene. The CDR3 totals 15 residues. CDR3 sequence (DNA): TGTGCCAGCAGCAGTCCAGCGGGAGTTTGGGAGACCCAGTACTTC. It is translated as CASSSPAGVWETQYF.

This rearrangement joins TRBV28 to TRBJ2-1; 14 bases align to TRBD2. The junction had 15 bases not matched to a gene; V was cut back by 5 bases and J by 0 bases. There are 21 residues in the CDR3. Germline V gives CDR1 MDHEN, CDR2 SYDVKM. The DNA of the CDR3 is TGTGCCAGCAGTACAAGGATACACCCAGGGACTAGCGGGAGCTCCTACAATGAGCAGTTCTTC. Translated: CASSTRIHPGTSGSSYNEQFF.

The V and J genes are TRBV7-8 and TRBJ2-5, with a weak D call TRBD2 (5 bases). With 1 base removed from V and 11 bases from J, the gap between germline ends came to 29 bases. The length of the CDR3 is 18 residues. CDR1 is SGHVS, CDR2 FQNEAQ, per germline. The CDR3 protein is CASSLVSPEVSIDNEQYF. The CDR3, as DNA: TGTGCCAGCAGCTTAGTTTCACCGGAGGTCTCTATAGACAATGAGCAGTACTTC.

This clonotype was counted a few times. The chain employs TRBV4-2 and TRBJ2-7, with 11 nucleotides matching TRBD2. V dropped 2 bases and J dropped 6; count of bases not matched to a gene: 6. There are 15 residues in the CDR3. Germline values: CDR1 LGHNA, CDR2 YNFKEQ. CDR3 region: CASSQWLAGGSEQYF. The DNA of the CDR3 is TGTGCCAGCAGCCAATGGCTAGCGGGAGGAAGCGAGCAGTACTTC.